Below are 27 T cell receptor beta chains sequenced from a single sample in a study of shared clonotypes between healthy human individuals. Some clones are missing from TCRdb's copy, which holds only in-frame ones; the method was immunoSEQ multiplex PCR. The profile shows roughly 2.2 million clones, roughly 92% of them singletons. Source material: naive CD4+ T cells from PBMCs. Subset of the sample: CD45RA+ positively selected. The source is a man between 18 and 35 years old in good health. Some clones in this sample may be carry-over from other donors' samples.

The rearrangement links TRBV2 to TRBJ2-6, with D perhaps being TRBD1 or TRBD2 (5 bases each). CDR1 and CDR2 from the germline V gene are SNHLY and FYNNEI. The CDR3 extends over 19 amino acids. V lost 4 bases to trimming and J lost 0 bases, with 19 bases between them. The CDR3 loop reads CASSGLGPTFVSGANVLTF. CDR3 nucleotides: TGTGCCAGCAGTGGGCTGGGACCGACGTTTGTCTCTGGGGCCAACGTCCTGACTTTC. The full variable domain, in which reference TRBV2 and TRBJ2-6 provide the parts outside the CDR3, is EPEVTQTPSHQVTQMGQEVILRCVPISNHLYFYWYRQILGQKVEFLVSFYNNEISEKSEIFDDQFSVERPDGSNFTLKIRSTKLEDSAMYFCASSGLGPTFVSGANVLTFGAGSRLTVL.

A note on this clone: Other DNA sequences in the sample encode the same CDR3. The chain recombines TRBV19 with TRBJ1-5; maybe TRBD1 (5 bases). Trimming stripped 3 bases from V and 6 bases from J, with 9 bases between. The germline V gene encodes CDR1 LNHDA and CDR2 SQIVND (reference sequence). The CDR3 totals 13 residues. CDR3 amino acids: CASSMGGGQPQHF. In DNA, the CDR3 is TGTGCCAGTAGTATGGGGGGAGGTCAGCCCCAGCATTTT.

The gene calls are TRBV12-5 and TRBJ2-1; 10 bases align to TRBD2. Germline V lookup: CDR1 LGHNT, CDR2 FRNRAP. V was clipped by 6 bases and J by 3 bases; unmatched bases: 5. This CDR3 has 15 residues. Here the CDR3 reads CASGRGLADYNEQFF. The CDR3 DNA sequence: TGTGCTAGTGGCCGTGGACTAGCGGACTACAATGAGCAGTTCTTC. Full variable domain (outside the CDR3, taken from reference TRBV12-5 and TRBJ2-1): DARVTQTPRHKVTEMGQEVTMRCQPILGHNTVFWYRQTMMQGLELLAYFRNRAPLDDSGMPKDRFSAEMPDATLATLKIQPSEPRDSAVYFCASGRGLADYNEQFFGPGTRLTVL.

This clone occurred once. This rearrangement joins TRBV6-5 to TRBJ1-6; D might be TRBD1 (5 bases). This CDR3 spans 15 amino acids. V was pared by 0 bases and J by 9 bases, with 12 bases between. Germline lookup yields CDR1 MNHEY and CDR2 SVGAGI. Here the CDR3 reads CASSYSAGSGSPLHF. The DNA of the CDR3 is TGTGCCAGCAGTTACTCGGCAGGGTCGGGTTCACCCCTCCACTTT.

The sample holds one count of this clone. The J gene is TRBJ2-7, the V gene TRBV6-5; the D gene is possibly TRBD1 (6 bases). The CDR3 has 15 residues. CDR1 is MNHEY, CDR2 SVGAGI, per germline. Trimming took off 0 bases at V and 5 bases at J, with 14 bases between the two ends. The CDR3 sequence is CASSYSNRALHEQYF. CDR3 coding DNA: TGTGCCAGCAGTTACTCGAACAGGGCACTCCACGAGCAGTACTTC.

For the CDR3, the DNA is TGTGCCAGCAGTTCAGGCCCCCTACTAGCGAGTGGCACAGATACGCAGTATTTT. Its translation: CASSSGPLLASGTDTQYF. This sequence joins TRBV28 and TRBJ2-3; 7 bases agree with TRBD2. Germline CDR1 reads MDHEN; CDR2 reads SYDVKM. CDR3 length: 18 residues. The V and J ends lost 4 bases and 1 base, in that order; junction bases with no gene match: 14.

This clone was seen only a few times. The J gene is TRBJ1-4, the V gene TRBV4-3, with D possibly being TRBD1 (6 bases). Trimming shortened V by 3 bases and J by 5 bases, and 10 bases separated the two germline ends. This CDR3 has 14 residues. The germline V gene encodes CDR1 LGHNA and CDR2 YSLEER. In nucleotides, the CDR3 is TGCGCCAGCAGCCACGACAGGAGAAATGAAAAACTGTTTTTT. It codes for CASSHDRRNEKLFF.

This clone was detected only once. This sample also contains other DNA sequences that code for the same CDR3. The chain is built from TRBV19 and TRBJ2-2; D could derive from TRBD1 or TRBD2 (5 bases each). The length of the CDR3 is 15 residues. The V gene's germline CDR1 is LNHDA and CDR2 SQIVND (reference sequence). V lost 6 bases to trimming and J lost 0 bases, with 11 bases between them. This chain's CDR3 is CASRTGTANTGELFF. DNA for the CDR3: TGTGCCAGTAGGACCGGGACGGCGAACACCGGGGAGCTGTTTTTT.

The chain couples TRBV2 to TRBJ1-5, with TRBD1 as a possible D gene (5 bases). V was clipped by 6 bases and J by 7 bases, with 16 bases between them. The germline V gene encodes CDR1 SNHLY and CDR2 FYNNEI. The CDR3 covers 14 residues. The CDR3 coding sequence is TGTGCCAGCAGCGGTATGGCGGGGGAACAGCCCCAGCATTTT. This encodes CASSGMAGEQPQHF.

The chain links TRBV30 to TRBJ1-6; D gene unclear. Germline assignment: CDR1 GTSNPN and CDR2 SVGIG (reference sequence). V lost 5 bases, J lost 7 bases, and 12 bases lay in between. CDR3 length: 13 amino acids. The CDR3: CAWGPGGNSPLHF. CDR3 sequence (DNA): TGTGCCTGGGGTCCTGGAGGAAATTCACCCCTCCACTTT.

The rearrangement links TRBV7-8 to TRBJ1-1; D gene unclear. The germline gives CDR1 SGHVS, CDR2 FQNEAQ. CDR3 length: 12 residues. Deletions cut 3 bases from V and 5 bases from J, with 7 bases between. The CDR3 sequence is CASSFAGTEAFF. CDR3 nucleotide sequence: TGTGCCAGCAGCTTTGCGGGAACTGAAGCTTTCTTT.

The V and J genes are TRBV7-2 and TRBJ2-3, with D possibly matching TRBD2 (5 bases). The CDR3 loop spans 17 amino acids. V lost 5 bases and J lost 0, with 18 bases in between. Germline assignment: CDR1 SGHTA and CDR2 FQGNSA. The CDR3 here is CASSPQLVGVSTDTQYF. DNA for the CDR3: TGTGCCAGCAGCCCCCAGCTTGTCGGGGTGAGCACAGATACGCAGTATTTT.

The chain carries TRBV13 and TRBJ2-7; 7 positions match TRBD1. There are 15 residues in the CDR3. CDR1 is PRHDT and CDR2 is FYEKMQ in the germline V gene (reference sequence). The junction had 7 bases not matched to a gene; V was cut back by 5 bases and J by 0 bases. The CDR3 DNA reads as TGTGCCAGCAGCCCGTACAGACAGGGCTCCTACGAGCAGTACTTC. Protein product: CASSPYRQGSYEQYF.

V gene TRBV5-4 combines with J gene TRBJ2-1, with 11 bases that match TRBD1. Per the germline V gene, CDR1 is SGHNT and CDR2 is YYREEE (reference sequence). Trimming at V came to 1 base and at J to 8 bases, leaving 8 bases not matched to a gene. This CDR3 is built from 16 residues. The CDR3, as DNA: TGTGCCAGCAGCTTGCGCGGGACAGGGGGGGGCGATGAGCAGTTCTTC. Protein: CASSLRGTGGGDEQFF.

This clone has just one count. This chain uses TRBV18 with TRBJ2-1; D might be TRBD2 (6 bases). This CDR3 comprises 17 residues. The germline CDR1 and CDR2 sequences are KGHSH and LQKENI. Trimming left V 3 bases short and J 0 bases short, with 15 bases between. The CDR3 region is CASSPGGPVPSYNEQFF. Written as DNA, the CDR3 is TGTGCCAGCTCACCGGGAGGCCCAGTCCCCTCCTACAATGAGCAGTTCTTC. Full variable domain (outside the CDR3, taken from reference TRBV18 and TRBJ2-1): NAGVMQNPRHLVRRRGQEARLRCSPMKGHSHVYWYRQLPEEGLKFMVYLQKENIIDESGMPKERFSAEFPKEGPSILRIQQVVRGDSAAYFCASSPGGPVPSYNEQFFGPGTRLTVL.

This chain links TRBV5-1 with TRBJ2-5; D gene uncertain. The CDR3 length is 13 residues. Trimming took 2 bases from V and 4 from J, leaving 9 bases between them. Germline V gives CDR1 SGHRS, CDR2 YFSETQ. DNA of the CDR3: TGCGCCAGCAGCTTACGGCCGGGAGAGACCCAGTACTTC. The encoded protein is CASSLRPGETQYF. The full variable domain, completed using reference TRBV5-1 and TRBJ2-5, is KAGVTQTPRYLIKTRGQQVTLSCSPISGHRSVSWYQQTPGQGLQFLFEYFSETQRNKGNFPGRFSGRQFSNSRSEMNVSTLELGDSALYLCASSLRPGETQYFGPGTRLLVL.

The gene calls are TRBV2 and TRBJ2-7, with 7 bases fitting TRBD1. The V gene's germline CDR1 is SNHLY and CDR2 FYNNEI. Unmatched junction bases numbered 5, after V lost 6 bases and J lost 0 bases. The CDR3 has 14 amino acids. CDR3 sequence reads: CASRPRDSSYEQYF. The CDR3 bases are TGTGCCAGCAGACCTAGGGACAGCTCCTACGAGCAGTACTTC.

As for this clone: This same CDR3 is encoded by further DNA sequences in the sample. This chain connects TRBV29-1 to TRBJ1-5; a weak D match, TRBD1 (5 bases). V shed 4 bases and J shed 8 bases, with 12 bases lying between them. The CDR3 is made up of 12 amino acids. Germline V lookup: CDR1 SQVTM, CDR2 ANQGSEA. This CDR3 reads CSVGQGGEPQHF. CDR3 nucleotide sequence: TGCAGCGTTGGGCAGGGAGGGGAGCCCCAGCATTTT.

The chain carries TRBV27 and TRBJ2-4; weak D call: TRBD2 (6 bases). V lost 5 bases and J lost 1, with 24 bases in between. The length of the CDR3 is 19 residues. Germline CDR1 reads MNHEY; CDR2 reads SMNVEV (reference sequence). The chain's CDR3 is CASSPYSLAPSRAKNIQYF. The CDR3 DNA reads as TGTGCCAGCAGTCCCTATTCGCTAGCGCCGAGCCGGGCCAAAAACATTCAGTACTTC.

The chain employs TRBV28 and TRBJ1-1; D unclear. Germline lookup yields CDR1 MDHEN and CDR2 SYDVKM. The V end was cut by 5 bases, the J end by 7 bases, with 14 bases between. The CDR3 runs 13 residues. CDR3 DNA sequence: TGTGCCAGCAGTCCGGTCGGAAGTCGTGAAGCTTTCTTT. This sequence encodes CASSPVGSREAFF.

The rearrangement joins TRBV28 to TRBJ1-1, with 9 nucleotides matching TRBD1. The CDR3 extends over 13 amino acids. CDR1 is MDHEN, CDR2 SYDVKM, per germline. Losses at the gene ends were 5 bases for V and 5 bases for J; bases not matched to a gene: 3. In DNA form, the CDR3 reads TGTGCCAGCAGTGACAGGGGGTGGACTGAAGCTTTCTTT. Protein: CASSDRGWTEAFF. The complete variable domain, with remaining parts taken from reference TRBV28 and TRBJ1-1, reads DVKVTQSSRYLVKRTGEKVFLECVQDMDHENMFWYRQDPGLGLRLIYFSYDVKMKEKGDIPEGYSVSREKKERFSLILESASTNQTSMYLCASSDRGWTEAFFGQGTRLTVV.

This chain joins TRBV7-8 and TRBJ1-1; a possible D gene is TRBD1 (6 bases). The V end was cut by 5 bases, the J end by 10 bases, with 14 bases between. This CDR3 comprises 12 residues. Germline V gene sequence: CDR1 SGHVS, CDR2 FQNEAQ. CDR3 region: CASSLLEGGAFF. DNA of the CDR3: TGTGCCAGCAGCCTCCTGGAGGGGGGAGCTTTCTTT.

This clone was seen just once. The germline gene is not matched at one end of the junction; a read error may be the cause. The chain joins TRBV7-2 to TRBJ2-7; D gene unclear. The V gene's germline CDR1 is SGHTA and CDR2 FQGNSA. The CDR3 consists of 10 residues. CDR3 sequence reads: CASYKWSWNF. DNA for the CDR3: TGTGCCAGCTACAAGTGGAGTTGGAACTTC.

V is TRBV30 and J is TRBJ1-2; 9 bases fit TRBD1. With 3 bases clipped from V and 8 bases from J, the junction kept 7 bases outside the gene matches. CDR1 GTSNPN and CDR2 SVGIG come from the germline V gene (reference sequence). The CDR3 contains 13 residues. CDR3 protein: CAWSSDRGFGYTF. DNA for the CDR3: TGTGCCTGGAGCTCGGACAGGGGCTTCGGCTACACCTTC. The entire variable domain, with the rest obtained from reference TRBV30 and TRBJ1-2, is as follows: SQTIHQWPATLVQPVGSPLSLECTVEGTSNPNLYWYRQAAGRGLQLLFYSVGIGQISSEVPQNLSASRPQDRQFILSSKKLLLSDSGFYLCAWSSDRGFGYTFGSGTRLTVV.

The genes are TRBV7-3 and TRBJ1-1, with 7 bases aligning to TRBD1. Germline-derived CDR1 and CDR2 are SGHTA and FQGTGA. The CDR3 sequence is 13 residues long. Trimming removed 8 bases from V and 0 bases from J; junction bases left unmatched: 3. CDR3 loop: CASSGTVNTEAFF. The CDR3 DNA is TGTGCCAGCTCTGGGACAGTGAACACTGAAGCTTTCTTT.

This clone was recorded only once. CDR3 in amino acids: CASSFLAGFSGNTIYF. The CDR3 coding sequence is TGCGCCAGCAGCTTTCTTGCAGGCTTCTCTGGAAACACCATATATTTT. The chain carries TRBV5-1 and TRBJ1-3; D is ambiguous. The germline CDR1 and CDR2 sequences are SGHRS and YFSETQ. This CDR3 has 16 residues. The V end was cut by 2 bases, the J end by 0 bases, with 12 bases between. The full variable domain, its missing parts supplied by reference TRBV5-1 and TRBJ1-3, is KAGVTQTPRYLIKTRGQQVTLSCSPISGHRSVSWYQQTPGQGLQFLFEYFSETQRNKGNFPGRFSGRQFSNSRSEMNVSTLELGDSALYLCASSFLAGFSGNTIYFGEGSWLTVV.

The chain carries TRBV6-1 and TRBJ2-7, with a possible D match to TRBD1 (6 bases). The ends were cut back, 5 bases at V and 7 bases at J, with 18 bases in the middle. Per germline, CDR1 MNHNS and CDR2 SASEGT. This CDR3 has 14 residues. The chain's CDR3 is CASSKDRILTEQYF. In DNA form, the CDR3 reads TGTGCCAGCAGTAAAGACAGGATCCTTACGGAGCAGTACTTC.